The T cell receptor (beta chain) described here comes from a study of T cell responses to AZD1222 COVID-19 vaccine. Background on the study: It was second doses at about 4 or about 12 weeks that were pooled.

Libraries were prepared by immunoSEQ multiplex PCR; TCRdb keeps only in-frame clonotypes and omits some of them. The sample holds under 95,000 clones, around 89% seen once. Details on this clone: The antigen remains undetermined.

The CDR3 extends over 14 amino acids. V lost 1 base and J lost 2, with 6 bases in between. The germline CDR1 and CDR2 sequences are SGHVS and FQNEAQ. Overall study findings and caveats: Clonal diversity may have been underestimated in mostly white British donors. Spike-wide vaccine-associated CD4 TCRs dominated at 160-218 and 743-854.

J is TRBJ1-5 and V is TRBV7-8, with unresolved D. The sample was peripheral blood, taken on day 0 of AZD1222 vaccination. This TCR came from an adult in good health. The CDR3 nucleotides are TGTGCCAGCAGCTTAGGGGTGGGCAATCAGCCCCAGCATTTT. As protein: CASSLGVGNQPQHF.